This T cell receptor (beta chain) was recovered during a study of control samples from healthy donors and cancer patients. From germline, CDR1 is SGHRS and CDR2 YFSETQ. Trimming shortened V by 5 bases and J by 3 bases, and 8 bases separated the two germline ends. This CDR3 contains 13 residues. Clones were read by immunoSEQ multiplex PCR, and TCRdb kept only the in-frame ones, dropping some. The sample holds about 150,000 clones, around 94% seen once. This TCR derives from a woman between 18 and 29 years old in good health. Specimen: blood. This chain connects TRBV5-1 to TRBJ1-4, with D possibly matching TRBD1 (6 bases). The CDR3 DNA follows: TGCGCCAGCAGAGGACAGCCTAATGAAAAACTGTTTTTT. It translates to CASRGQPNEKLFF. Supplemented by reference TRBV5-1 and TRBJ1-4, the full variable domain reads KAGVTQTPRYLIKTRGQQVTLSCSPISGHRSVSWYQQTPGQGLQFLFEYFSETQRNKGNFPGRFSGRQFSNSRSEMNVSTLELGDSALYLCASRGQPNEKLFFGSGTQLSVL.